This TCR beta chain was recorded in a study of technical replicates of blood from a few donors. V was clipped by 4 bases and J by 8 bases, with 17 bases between them. This CDR3 comprises 15 residues. Germline V lookup: CDR1 MNHEY, CDR2 SVGAGI. TCRdb keeps only in-frame clones here, not all; method: immunoSEQ multiplex PCR. The table has 72,000 or so clones, 92% seen once. Material: T cells isolated from PBMCs. This sequence joins TRBV6-5 and TRBJ1-4; D perhaps matches TRBD1 (5 bases). This clonotype was sampled from a human donor in good health. CDR3 region: CASSSIGAVGEKLFF. Written as DNA, the CDR3 is TGTGCCAGCAGTTCCATAGGGGCAGTAGGGGAAAAACTGTTTTTT.